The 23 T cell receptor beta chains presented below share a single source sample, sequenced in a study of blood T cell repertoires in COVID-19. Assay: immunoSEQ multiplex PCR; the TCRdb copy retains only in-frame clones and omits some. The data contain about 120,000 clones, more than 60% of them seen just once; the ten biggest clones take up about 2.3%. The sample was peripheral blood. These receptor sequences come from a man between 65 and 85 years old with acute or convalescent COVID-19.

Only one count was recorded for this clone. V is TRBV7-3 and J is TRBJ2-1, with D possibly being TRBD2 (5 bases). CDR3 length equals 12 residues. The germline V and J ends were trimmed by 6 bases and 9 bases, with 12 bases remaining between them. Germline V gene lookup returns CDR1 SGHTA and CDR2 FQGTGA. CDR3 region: CASSSDWGEQFF. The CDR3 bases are TGTGCCAGCAGTTCGGACTGGGGTGAGCAGTTCTTC.

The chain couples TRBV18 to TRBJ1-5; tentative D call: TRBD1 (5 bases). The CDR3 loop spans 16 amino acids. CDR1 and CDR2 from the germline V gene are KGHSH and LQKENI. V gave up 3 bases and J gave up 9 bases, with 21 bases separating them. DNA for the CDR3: TGTGCCAGCTCACCGCAGGGACGGGGTAGCGGGTGGCCCCAGCATTTT. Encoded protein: CASSPQGRGSGWPQHF.

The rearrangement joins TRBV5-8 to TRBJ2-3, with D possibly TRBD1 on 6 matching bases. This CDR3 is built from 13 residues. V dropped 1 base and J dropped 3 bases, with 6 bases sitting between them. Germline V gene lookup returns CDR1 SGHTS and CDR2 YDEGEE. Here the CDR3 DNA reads TGTGCCAGCAGCTTGCAGGGGACAGATACGCAGTATTTT. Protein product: CASSLQGTDTQYF.

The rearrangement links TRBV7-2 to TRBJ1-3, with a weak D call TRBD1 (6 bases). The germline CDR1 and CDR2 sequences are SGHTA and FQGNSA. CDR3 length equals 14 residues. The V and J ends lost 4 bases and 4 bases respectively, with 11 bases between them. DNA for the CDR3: TGTGCCAGCAGCTCCCGGGACACCGGAAACACCATATATTTT. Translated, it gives CASSSRDTGNTIYF.

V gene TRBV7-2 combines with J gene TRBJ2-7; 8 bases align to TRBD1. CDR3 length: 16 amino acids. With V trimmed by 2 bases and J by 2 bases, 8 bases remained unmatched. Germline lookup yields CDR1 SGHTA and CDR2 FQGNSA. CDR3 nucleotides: TGTGCCAGCAGCTTACAGACAGGGGTCGCTACCTACGAGCAGTACTTC. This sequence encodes CASSLQTGVATYEQYF.

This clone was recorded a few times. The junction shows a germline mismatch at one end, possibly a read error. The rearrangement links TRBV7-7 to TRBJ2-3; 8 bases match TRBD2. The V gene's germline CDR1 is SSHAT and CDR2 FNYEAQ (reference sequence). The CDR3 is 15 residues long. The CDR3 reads CASSLGGGGSDTQYF. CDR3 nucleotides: TGTGCTAGCAGCTTAGGTGGCGGGGGGTCAGATACGCAGTATTTT.

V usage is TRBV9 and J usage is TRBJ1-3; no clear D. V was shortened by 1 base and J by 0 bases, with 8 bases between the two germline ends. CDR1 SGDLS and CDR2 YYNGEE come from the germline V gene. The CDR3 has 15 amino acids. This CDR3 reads CASSVTGFSGNTIYF. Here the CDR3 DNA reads TGTGCCAGCAGCGTAACTGGTTTCTCTGGAAACACCATATATTTT.

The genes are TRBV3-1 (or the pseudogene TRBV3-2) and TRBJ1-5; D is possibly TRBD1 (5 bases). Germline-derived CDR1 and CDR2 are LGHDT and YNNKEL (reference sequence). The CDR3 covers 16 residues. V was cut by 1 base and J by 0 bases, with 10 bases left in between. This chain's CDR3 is CASSQGTHYSNQPQHF. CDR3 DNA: TGTGCCAGCAGCCAAGGGACACACTATAGCAATCAGCCCCAGCATTTT.

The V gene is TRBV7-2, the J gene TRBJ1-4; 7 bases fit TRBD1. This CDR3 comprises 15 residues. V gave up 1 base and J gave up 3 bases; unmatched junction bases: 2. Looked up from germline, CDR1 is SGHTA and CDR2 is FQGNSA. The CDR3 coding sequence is TGTGCCAGCAGCTTAGTGGGACAGCCTAATGAAAAACTGTTTTTT. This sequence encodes CASSLVGQPNEKLFF. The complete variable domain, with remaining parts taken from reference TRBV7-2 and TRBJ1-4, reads GAGVSQSPSNKVTEKGKDVELRCDPISGHTALYWYRQSLGQGLEFLIYFQGNSAPDKSGLPSDRFSAERTGGSVSTLTIQRTQQEDSAVYLCASSLVGQPNEKLFFGSGTQLSVL.

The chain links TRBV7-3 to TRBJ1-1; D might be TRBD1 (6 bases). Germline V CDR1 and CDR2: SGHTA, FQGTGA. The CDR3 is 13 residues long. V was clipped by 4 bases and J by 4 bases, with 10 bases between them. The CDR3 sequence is CASSSGEGTEAFF. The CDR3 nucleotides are TGTGCCAGCAGCTCAGGGGAGGGCACTGAAGCTTTCTTT.

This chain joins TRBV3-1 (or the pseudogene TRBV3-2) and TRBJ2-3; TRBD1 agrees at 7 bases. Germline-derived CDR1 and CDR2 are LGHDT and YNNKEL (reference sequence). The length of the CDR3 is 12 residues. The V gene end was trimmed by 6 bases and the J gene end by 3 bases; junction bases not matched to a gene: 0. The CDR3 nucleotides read TGTGCCAGCAGACAGGGGACAGATACGCAGTATTTT. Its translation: CASRQGTDTQYF.

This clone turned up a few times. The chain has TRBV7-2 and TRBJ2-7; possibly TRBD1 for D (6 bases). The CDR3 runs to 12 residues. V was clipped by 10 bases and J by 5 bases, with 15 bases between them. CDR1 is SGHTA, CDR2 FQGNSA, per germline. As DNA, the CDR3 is TGTGCCATACGTACAGGGATCCACGAGCAGTACTTC. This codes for CAIRTGIHEQYF.

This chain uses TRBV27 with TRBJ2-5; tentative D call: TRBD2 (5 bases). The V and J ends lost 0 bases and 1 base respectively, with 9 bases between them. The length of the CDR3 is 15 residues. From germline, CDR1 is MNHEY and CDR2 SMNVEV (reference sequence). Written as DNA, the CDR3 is TGTGCCAGCAGTTTATCTTACGGGGTCCAAGAGACCCAGTACTTC. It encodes CASSLSYGVQETQYF.

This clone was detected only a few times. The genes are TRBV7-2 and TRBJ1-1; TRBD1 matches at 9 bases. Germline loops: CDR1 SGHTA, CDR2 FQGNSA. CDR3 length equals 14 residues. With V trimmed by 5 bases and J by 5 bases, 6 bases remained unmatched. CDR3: CASSHYRGHTEAFF. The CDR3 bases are TGTGCCAGCAGCCACTACAGGGGGCATACTGAAGCTTTCTTT.

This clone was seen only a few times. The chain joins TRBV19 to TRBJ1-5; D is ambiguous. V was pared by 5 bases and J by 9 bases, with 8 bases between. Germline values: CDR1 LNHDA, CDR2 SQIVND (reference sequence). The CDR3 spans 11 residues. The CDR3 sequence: CASSGLGPQHF. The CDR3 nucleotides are TGTGCCAGTAGTGGACTCGGGCCCCAGCATTTT.

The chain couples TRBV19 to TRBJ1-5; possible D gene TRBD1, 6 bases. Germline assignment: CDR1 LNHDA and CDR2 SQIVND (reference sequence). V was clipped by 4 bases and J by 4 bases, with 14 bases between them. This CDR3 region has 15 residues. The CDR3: CASSTQGSLNQPQHF. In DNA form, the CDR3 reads TGTGCCAGTAGTACTCAGGGGTCCCTTAATCAGCCCCAGCATTTT.

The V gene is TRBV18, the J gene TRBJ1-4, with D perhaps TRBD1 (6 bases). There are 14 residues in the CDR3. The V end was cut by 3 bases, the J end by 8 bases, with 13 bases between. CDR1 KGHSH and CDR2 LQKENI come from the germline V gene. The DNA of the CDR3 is TGTGCCAGCTCACCTTACAGGGCCCAGGAAAAACTGTTTTTT. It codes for CASSPYRAQEKLFF. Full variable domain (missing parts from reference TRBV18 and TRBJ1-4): NAGVMQNPRHLVRRRGQEARLRCSPMKGHSHVYWYRQLPEEGLKFMVYLQKENIIDESGMPKERFSAEFPKEGPSILRIQQVVRGDSAAYFCASSPYRAQEKLFFGSGTQLSVL.

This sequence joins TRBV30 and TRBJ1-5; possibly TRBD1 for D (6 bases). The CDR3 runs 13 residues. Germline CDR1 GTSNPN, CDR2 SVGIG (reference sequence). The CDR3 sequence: CATGFGGNQPQHF. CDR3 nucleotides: TGTGCGACAGGATTCGGGGGGAATCAGCCCCAGCATTTT. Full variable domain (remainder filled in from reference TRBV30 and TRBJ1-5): SQTIHQWPATLVQPVGSPLSLECTVEGTSNPNLYWYRQAAGRGLQLLFYSVGIGQISSEVPQNLSASRPQDRQFILSSKKLLLSDSGFYLCATGFGGNQPQHFGDGTRLSIL.

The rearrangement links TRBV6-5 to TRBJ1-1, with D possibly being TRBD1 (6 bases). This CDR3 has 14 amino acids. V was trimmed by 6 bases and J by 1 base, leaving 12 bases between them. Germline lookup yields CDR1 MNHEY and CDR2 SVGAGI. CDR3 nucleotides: TGTGCCAGCAGGGGGGACACTAAGAACACTGAAGCTTTCTTT. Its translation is CASRGDTKNTEAFF.

The CDR3 sequence is CASSSDRQGHNQPQHF. In DNA form, the CDR3 reads TGTGCCAGCTCATCGGACCGACAGGGACACAATCAGCCCCAGCATTTT. The V gene is TRBV18, the J gene TRBJ1-5, with TRBD1 matching over 7 bases. The CDR3 has 16 amino acids. Losses at the gene ends were 5 bases for V and 3 bases for J; bases not matched to a gene: 10. Germline CDR1 reads KGHSH; CDR2 reads LQKENI.

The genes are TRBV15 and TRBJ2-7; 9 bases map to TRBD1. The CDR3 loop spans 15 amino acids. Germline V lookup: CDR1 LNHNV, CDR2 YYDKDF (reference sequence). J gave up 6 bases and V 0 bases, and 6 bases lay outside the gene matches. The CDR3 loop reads CATSRDLGTGSEQYF. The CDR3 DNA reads TGTGCCACCAGCAGAGATCTGGGGACAGGGAGCGAGCAGTACTTC.

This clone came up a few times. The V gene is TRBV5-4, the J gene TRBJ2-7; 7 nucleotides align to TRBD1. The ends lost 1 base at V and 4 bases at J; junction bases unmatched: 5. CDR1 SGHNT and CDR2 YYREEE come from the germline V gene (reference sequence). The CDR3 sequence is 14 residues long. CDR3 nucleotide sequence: TGTGCCAGCAGCTTGTCGTCAGGGGGATACGAGCAGTACTTC. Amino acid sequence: CASSLSSGGYEQYF. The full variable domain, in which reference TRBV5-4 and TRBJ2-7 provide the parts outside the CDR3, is ETGVTQSPTHLIKTRGQQVTLRCSSQSGHNTVSWYQQALGQGPQFIFQYYREEENGRGNFPPRFSGLQFPNYSSELNVNALELDDSALYLCASSLSSGGYEQYFGPGTRLTVT.

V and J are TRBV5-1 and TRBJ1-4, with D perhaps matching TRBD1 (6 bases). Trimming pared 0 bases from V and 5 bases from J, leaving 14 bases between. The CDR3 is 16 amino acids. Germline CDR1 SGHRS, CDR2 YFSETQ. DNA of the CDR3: TGCGCCAGCAGCTTGGCCCTGACAGGACTGAATGAAAAACTGTTTTTT. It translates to CASSLALTGLNEKLFF.